This TCR beta chain emerged from a study of STAT5B mutations in CD4+ large granular lymphocyte leukemia. Study findings and constraints: No patients shared main leukemic clonotypes, though approximately 26% appeared at low frequency elsewhere. Data were not HLA-matched across samples. 8/27 top patient clones versus 2/35 control clones were TRBV06-family.

Remarks on this clone: No antigen is known for it.

This was a survey-level run. TCRdb's table, derived via immunoSEQ multiplex PCR, lists solely in-frame clones and lacks some. Seen here are about 31,000 clones, just under 75% observed once, and the top ten hold approximately 0.99%. CDR3 length equals 17 residues. Unmatched junction bases numbered 11, after V lost 0 bases and J lost 6 bases. Germline V lookup: CDR1 SGHDT, CDR2 YYEEEE. This sequence originates from a human donor in good health. The gene calls are TRBV5-6 and TRBJ1-2, with 10 bases lining up with TRBD1. The material sequenced was CD4+ T cells from blood buffy coats. CDR3 amino acids: CASSLGIVRQGANGYTF. In nucleotides, the CDR3 is TGTGCCAGCAGCTTGGGGATTGTGCGACAGGGGGCAAATGGCTACACCTTC.